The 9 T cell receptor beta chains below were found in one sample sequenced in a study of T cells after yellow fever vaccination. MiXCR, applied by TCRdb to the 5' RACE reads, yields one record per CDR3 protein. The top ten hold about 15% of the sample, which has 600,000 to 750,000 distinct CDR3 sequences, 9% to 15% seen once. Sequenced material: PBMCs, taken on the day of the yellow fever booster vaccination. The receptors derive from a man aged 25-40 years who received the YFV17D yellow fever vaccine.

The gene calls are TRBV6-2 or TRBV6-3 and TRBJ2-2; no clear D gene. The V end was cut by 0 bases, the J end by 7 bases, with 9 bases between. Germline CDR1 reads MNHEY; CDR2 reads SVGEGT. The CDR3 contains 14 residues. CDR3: CASSYSRLIGELFF. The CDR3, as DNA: TGTGCCAGCAGTTACTCCCGACTGATCGGGGAGCTGTTTTTT.

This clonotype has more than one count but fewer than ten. The CDR3 region is CASALGDTQYF. CDR3 coding DNA: TGTGCCTCGGCCCTGGGAGATACGCAGTATTTT. V usage is TRBV30 and J usage is TRBJ2-3, with unresolved D. The V gene lost 7 bases and the J gene lost 5 bases, with 10 bases spanning the gap. The CDR3 is made up of 11 amino acids. CDR1 is GTSNPN, CDR2 SVGIG, per germline (reference sequence).

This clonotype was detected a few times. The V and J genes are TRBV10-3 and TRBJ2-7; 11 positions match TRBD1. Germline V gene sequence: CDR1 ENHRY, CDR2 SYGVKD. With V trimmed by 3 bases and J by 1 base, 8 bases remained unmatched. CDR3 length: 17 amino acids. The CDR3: CAISEGGGTGGSYEQYF. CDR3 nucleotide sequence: TGTGCCATCAGTGAAGGGGGCGGGACAGGGGGGTCCTACGAGCAGTACTTC.

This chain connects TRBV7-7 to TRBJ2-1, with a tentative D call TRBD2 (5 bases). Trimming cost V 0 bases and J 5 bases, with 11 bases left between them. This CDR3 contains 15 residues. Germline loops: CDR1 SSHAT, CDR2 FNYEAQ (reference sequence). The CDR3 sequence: CASSLAHDGNNEQFF. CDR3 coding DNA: TGTGCCAGCAGCTTAGCGCATGACGGGAACAATGAGCAGTTCTTC.

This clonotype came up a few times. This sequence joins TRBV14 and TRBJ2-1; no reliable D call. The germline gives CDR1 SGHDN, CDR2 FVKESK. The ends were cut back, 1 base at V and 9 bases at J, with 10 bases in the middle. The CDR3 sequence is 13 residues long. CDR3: CASSQGSFFEQFF. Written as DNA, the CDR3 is TGTGCCAGCAGCCAAGGGTCTTTCTTTGAGCAGTTCTTC.

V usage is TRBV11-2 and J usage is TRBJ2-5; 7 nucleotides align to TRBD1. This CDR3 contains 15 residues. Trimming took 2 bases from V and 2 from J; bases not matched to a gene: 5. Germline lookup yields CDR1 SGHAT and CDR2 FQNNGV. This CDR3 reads CASSLPPGGQETQYF. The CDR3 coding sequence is TGTGCCAGCAGCTTACCCCCAGGGGGACAAGAGACCCAGTACTTC.

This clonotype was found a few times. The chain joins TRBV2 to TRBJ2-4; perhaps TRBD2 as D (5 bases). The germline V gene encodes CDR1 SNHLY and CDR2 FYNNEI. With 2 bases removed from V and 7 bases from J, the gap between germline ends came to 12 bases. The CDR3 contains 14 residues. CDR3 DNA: TGTGCCAGCAGTGAACGGGAAAGTTCGAACATTCAGTACTTC. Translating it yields CASSERESSNIQYF. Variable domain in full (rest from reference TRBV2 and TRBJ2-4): EPEVTQTPSHQVTQMGQEVILRCVPISNHLYFYWYRQILGQKVEFLVSFYNNEISEKSEIFDDQFSVERPDGSNFTLKIRSTKLEDSAMYFCASSERESSNIQYFGAGTRLSVL.

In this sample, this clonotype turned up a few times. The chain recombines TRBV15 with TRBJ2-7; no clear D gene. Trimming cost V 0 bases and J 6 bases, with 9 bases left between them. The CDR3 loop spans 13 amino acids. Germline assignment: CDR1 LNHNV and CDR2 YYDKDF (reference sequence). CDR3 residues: CATSRDTVGEQYF. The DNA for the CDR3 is TGTGCCACCAGCAGAGACACAGTAGGCGAGCAGTACTTC.

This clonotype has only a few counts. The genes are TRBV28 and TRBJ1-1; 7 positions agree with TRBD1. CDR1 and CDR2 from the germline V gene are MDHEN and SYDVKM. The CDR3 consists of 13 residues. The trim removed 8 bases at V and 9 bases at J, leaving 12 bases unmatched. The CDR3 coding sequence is TGTGCCAGCGCGACAGGGCTCTCTTTAAAAGCTTTCTTT. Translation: CASATGLSLKAFF. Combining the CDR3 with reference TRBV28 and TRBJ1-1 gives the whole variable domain DVKVTQSSRYLVKRTGEKVFLECVQDMDHENMFWYRQDPGLGLRLIYFSYDVKMKEKGDIPEGYSVSREKKERFSLILESASTNQTSMYLCASATGLSLKAFFGQGTRLTVV.